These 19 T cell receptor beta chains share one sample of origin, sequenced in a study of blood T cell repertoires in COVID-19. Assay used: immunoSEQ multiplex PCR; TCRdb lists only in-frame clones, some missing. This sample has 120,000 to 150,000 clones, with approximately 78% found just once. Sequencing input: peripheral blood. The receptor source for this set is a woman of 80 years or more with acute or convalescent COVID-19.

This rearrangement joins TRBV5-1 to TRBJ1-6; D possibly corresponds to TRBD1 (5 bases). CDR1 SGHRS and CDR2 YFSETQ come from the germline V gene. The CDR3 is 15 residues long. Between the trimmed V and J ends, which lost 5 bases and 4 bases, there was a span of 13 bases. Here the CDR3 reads CASSRGSPYNSPLHF. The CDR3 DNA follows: TGCGCCAGCAGTAGGGGCTCACCGTATAATTCACCCCTCCACTTT.

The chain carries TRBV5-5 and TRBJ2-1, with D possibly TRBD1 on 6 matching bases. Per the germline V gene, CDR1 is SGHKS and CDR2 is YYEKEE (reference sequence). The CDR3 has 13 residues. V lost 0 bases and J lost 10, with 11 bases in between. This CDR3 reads CASSLAARGEQFF. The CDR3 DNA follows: TGTGCCAGCAGCTTGGCCGCGAGGGGGGAGCAGTTCTTC.

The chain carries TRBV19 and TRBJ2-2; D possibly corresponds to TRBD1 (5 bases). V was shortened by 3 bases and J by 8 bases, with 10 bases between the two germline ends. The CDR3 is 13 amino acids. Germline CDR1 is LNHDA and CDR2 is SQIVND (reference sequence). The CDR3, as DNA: TGTGCCAGTAGTATGTCCACAGGAGGGGAGCTGTTTTTT. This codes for CASSMSTGGELFF.

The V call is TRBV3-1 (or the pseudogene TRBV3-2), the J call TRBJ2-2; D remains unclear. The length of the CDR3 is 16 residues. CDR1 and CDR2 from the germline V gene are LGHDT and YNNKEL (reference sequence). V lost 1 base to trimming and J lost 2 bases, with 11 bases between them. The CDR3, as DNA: TGTGCCAGCAGCCAAGCGTGGCAGATTAACACCGGGGAGCTGTTTTTT. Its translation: CASSQAWQINTGELFF.

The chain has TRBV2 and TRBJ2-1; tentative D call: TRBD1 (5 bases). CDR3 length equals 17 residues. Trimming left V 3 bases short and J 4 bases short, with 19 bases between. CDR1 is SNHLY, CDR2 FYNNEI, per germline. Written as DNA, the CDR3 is TGTGCCAGCAGTGACAGGAGAGACAGCTTACTTTACAATGAGCAGTTCTTC. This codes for CASSDRRDSLLYNEQFF.

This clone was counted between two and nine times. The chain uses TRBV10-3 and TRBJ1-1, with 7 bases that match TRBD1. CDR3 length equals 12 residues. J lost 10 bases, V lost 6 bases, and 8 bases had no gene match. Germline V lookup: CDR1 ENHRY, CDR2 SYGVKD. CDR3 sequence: CAISPGTVGAFF. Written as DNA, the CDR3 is TGTGCCATCAGCCCCGGGACAGTGGGAGCTTTCTTT.

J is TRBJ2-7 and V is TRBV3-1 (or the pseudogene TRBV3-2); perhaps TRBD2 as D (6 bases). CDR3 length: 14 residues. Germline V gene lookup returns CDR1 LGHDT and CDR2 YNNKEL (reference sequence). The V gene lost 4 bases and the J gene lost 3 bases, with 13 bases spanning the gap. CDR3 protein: CASSPEIGGYEQYF. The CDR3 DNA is TGTGCCAGCAGCCCAGAGATCGGGGGCTACGAGCAGTACTTC.

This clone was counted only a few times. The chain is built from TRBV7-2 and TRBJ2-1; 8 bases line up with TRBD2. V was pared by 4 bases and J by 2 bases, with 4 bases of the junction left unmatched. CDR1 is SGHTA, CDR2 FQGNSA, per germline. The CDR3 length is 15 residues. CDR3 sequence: CASSSTSGAYNEQFF. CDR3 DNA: TGTGCCAGCAGCTCCACTAGCGGCGCCTACAATGAGCAGTTCTTC.

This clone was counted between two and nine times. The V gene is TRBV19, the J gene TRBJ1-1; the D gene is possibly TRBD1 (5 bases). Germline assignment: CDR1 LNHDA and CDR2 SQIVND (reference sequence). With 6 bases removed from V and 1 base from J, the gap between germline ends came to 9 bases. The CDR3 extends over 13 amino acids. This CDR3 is CASRKQENTEAFF. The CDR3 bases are TGTGCCAGTAGAAAACAGGAGAACACTGAAGCTTTCTTT.

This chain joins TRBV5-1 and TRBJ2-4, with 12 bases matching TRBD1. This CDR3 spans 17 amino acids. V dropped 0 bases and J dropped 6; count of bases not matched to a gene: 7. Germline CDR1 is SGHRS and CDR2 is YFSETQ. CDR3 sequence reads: CASSLGPGQGALNIQYF. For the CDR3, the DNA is TGCGCCAGCAGCTTGGGCCCGGGACAGGGGGCTTTAAACATTCAGTACTTC.

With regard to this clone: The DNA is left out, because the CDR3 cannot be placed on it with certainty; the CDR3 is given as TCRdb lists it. CDR3 sequence: CASSFGQGAFEYF. The V call is TRBV5-1, the J call TRBJ2-7; the table's D call of TRBD1 was not tested on the DNA. Germline assignment: CDR1 SGHRS and CDR2 YFSETQ. The CDR3 is 13 amino acids long, termini counted.

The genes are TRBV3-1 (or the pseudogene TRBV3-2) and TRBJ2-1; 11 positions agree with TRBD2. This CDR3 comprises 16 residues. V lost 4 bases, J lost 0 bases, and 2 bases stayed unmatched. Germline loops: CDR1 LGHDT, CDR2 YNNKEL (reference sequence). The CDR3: CASSPGTSGSYNEQFF. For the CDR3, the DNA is TGTGCCAGCAGCCCCGGGACTAGCGGCTCCTACAATGAGCAGTTCTTC.

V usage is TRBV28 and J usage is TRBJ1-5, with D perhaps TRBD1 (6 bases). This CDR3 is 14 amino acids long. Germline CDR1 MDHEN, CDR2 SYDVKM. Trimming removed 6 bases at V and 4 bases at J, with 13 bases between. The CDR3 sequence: CASRYHTGNQPQHF. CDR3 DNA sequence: TGTGCCAGCAGATACCACACAGGGAATCAGCCCCAGCATTTT.

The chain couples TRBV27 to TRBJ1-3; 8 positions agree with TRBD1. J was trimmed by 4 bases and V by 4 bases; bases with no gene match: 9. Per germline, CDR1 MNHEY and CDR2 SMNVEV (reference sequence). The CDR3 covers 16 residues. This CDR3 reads CASSSPYPGGGNTIYF. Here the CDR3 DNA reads TGTGCCAGCAGTTCACCCTACCCAGGGGGCGGAAACACCATATATTTT.

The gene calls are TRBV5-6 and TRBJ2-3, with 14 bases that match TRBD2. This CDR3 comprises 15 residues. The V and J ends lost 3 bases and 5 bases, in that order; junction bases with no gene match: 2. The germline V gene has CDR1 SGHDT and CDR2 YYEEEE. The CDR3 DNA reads TGTGCCAGCAGCTCTGGGACTAGCGGGGGAGATACGCAGTATTTT. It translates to CASSSGTSGGDTQYF.

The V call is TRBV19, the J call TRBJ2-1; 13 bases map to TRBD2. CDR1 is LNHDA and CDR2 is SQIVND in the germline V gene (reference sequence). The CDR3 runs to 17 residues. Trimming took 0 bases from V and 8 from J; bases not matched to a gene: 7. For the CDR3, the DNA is TGTGCCAGTAGTATAGAGTGGACTAGCGGGAGTTTCGATGAGCAGTTCTTC. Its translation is CASSIEWTSGSFDEQFF.

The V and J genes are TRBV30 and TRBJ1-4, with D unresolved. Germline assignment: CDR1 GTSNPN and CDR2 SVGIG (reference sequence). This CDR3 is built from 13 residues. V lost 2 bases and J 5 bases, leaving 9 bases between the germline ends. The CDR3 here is CAWSRGRNEKLFF. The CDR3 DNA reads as TGTGCCTGGAGTCGTGGGAGGAATGAAAAACTGTTTTTT.

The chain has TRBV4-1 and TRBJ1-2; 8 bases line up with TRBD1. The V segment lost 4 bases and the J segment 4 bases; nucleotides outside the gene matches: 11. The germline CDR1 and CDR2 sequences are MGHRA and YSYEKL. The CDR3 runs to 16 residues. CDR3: CASSLPPGGQGYGYTF. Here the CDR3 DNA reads TGCGCCAGCAGCCTCCCCCCGGGAGGACAGGGCTATGGCTACACCTTC.

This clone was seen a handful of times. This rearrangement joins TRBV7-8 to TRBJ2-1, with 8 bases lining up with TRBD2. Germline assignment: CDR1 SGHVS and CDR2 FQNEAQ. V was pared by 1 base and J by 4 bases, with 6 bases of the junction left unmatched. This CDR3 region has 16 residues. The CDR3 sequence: CASSLVLAGTYNEQFF. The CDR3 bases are TGTGCCAGCAGCTTAGTGTTAGCGGGAACTTACAATGAGCAGTTCTTC.